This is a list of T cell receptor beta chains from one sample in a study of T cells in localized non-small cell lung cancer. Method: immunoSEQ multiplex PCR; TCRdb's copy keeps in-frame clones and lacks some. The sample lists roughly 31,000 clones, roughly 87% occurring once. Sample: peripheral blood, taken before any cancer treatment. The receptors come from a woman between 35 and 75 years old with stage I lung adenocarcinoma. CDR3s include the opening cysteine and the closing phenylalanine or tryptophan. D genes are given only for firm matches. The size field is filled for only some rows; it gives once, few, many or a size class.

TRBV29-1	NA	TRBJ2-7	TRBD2	TGCAGCGTTGGCCTGATAGCGGGGAACTACGAGCAGTACTTC	CSVGLIAGNYEQYF
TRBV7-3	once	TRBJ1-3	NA	TGTGCCAGCAGCTTACTGGGAAGGGCTGGAAACACCATATATTTT	CASSLLGRAGNTIYF
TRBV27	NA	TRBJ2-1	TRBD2	TGTGCCAGCAGCTTCCTCACTAGCGAGTACTACAATGAGCAGTTCTTC	CASSFLTSEYYNEQFF
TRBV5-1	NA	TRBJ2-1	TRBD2	TGCGCCAGCAGCTTGGACGCGGGGGGGCCTGGAAATGAGCAGTTCTTC	CASSLDAGGPGNEQFF
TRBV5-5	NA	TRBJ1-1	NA	TGTGCCAGCAGCTTGCCGGGGAACACTGAAGCTTTCTTT	CASSLPGNTEAFF
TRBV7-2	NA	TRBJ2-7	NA	TGTGCCAGCAGCTTAGCGGGGGGGCTATACGAGCAGTACTTC	CASSLAGGLYEQYF
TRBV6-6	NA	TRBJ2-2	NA	TGTGCCAGCACCCGGGGACCGAACACCGGGGAGCTGTTTTTT	CASTRGPNTGELFF
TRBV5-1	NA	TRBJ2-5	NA	TGCGCCAGCAGCTTGGGGCGGAGGGCAGTGGAGACCCAGTACTTC	CASSLGRRAVETQYF
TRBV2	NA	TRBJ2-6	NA	TGTGCCAGCAGTGAAGAAGGGTTTGGGGCCAACGTCCTGACTTTC	CASSEEGFGANVLTF
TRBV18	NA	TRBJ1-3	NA	TGTGCCAGCTCACCAGAGCTGGGCTCTGGAAACACCATATATTTT	CASSPELGSGNTIYF
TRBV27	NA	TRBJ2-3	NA	TGTGCCAGCAGGGGAAGGGATACGCAGTATTTT	CASRGRDTQYF
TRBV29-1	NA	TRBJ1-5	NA	TGCAGCGTTGAAGGGTCGCTCAATGGGCCCCAGCATTTT	CSVEGSLNGPQHF
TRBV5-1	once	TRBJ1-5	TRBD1	TGCGCCAGCAGCTCGGGACAGGGTGATCAGCCCCAGCATTTT	CASSSGQGDQPQHF
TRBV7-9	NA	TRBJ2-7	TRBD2	TGTGCCAGCAGCGGGGGACTAGCGGGAGGGCCCTACGAGCAGTACTTC	CASSGGLAGGPYEQYF
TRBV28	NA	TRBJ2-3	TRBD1	TGTGCCAGCAGGCCAGGGGACAGGGACACAGATACGCAGTATTTT	CASRPGDRDTDTQYF
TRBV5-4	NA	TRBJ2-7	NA	TGTGCCAGCAGCAGGACGGGTGGGGAAGGCTACGAGCAGTACTTC	CASSRTGGEGYEQYF
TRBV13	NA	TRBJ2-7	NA	TGTGCCAGCAGCTTAGTCCAGGCTAGCTCCTACGAGCAGTACTTC	CASSLVQASSYEQYF
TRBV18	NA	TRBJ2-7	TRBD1	TGTGCCAGCTCACCGGCAACAGGGGGTAGATCCTACGAGCAGTACTTC	CASSPATGGRSYEQYF
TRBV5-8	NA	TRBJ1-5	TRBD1	TGTGCCAGCAGCCTGGCCTTTGCCGGGACAGGGAAGAATAGCAATCAGCCCCAGCATTTT	CASSLAFAGTGKNSNQPQHF
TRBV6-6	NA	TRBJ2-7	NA	TGTGCCAGCAGTTACGGGCAGACCTCCTACGAGCAGTACTTC	CASSYGQTSYEQYF
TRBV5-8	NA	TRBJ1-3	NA	TGTGCCAGCAGCTTGGTTGCTGGAAACACCATATATTTT	CASSLVAGNTIYF
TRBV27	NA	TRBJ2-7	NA	TGTGCCAGCAGTTTATGGGGTAGCGACGAGCAGTACTTC	CASSLWGSDEQYF
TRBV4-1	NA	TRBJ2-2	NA	TGCGCCAGCAGCCAAGGGCGAGACACCGGGGAGCTGTTTTTT	CASSQGRDTGELFF
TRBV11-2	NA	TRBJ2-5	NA	TGTGCCAGCAGCCGAGAGATCCAAGAGACCCAGTACTTC	CASSREIQETQYF
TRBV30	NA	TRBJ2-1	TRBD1	TGTGCCTGGAGTCCAAGGGGGCTTTACAATGAGCAGTTCTTC	CAWSPRGLYNEQFF
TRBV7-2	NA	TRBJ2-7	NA	TGTGCCAGCAGCTTGGGAGGGGCACAGGGGCCCTACGAGCAGTACTTC	CASSLGGAQGPYEQYF
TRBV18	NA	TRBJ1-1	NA	TGTGCCAGCTCGCAGACAGCCAATACTGAAGCTTTCTTT	CASSQTANTEAFF
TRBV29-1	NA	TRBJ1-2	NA	TGCAGCGTTGTCCTAACGACCGGCAGGGCCAGCGGCTACACCTTC	CSVVLTTGRASGYTF
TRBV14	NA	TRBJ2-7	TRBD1	TGTGCCAGCAGCCATAGGGGGCCCGAGCAGTACTTC	CASSHRGPEQYF
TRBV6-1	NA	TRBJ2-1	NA	TGTGCCAGCAGTGAAGAAGCTTTTCTGGGCAATGAGCAGTTCTTC	CASSEEAFLGNEQFF